Sequencing of this TCR beta chain was carried out in a study of beta chain features in type 1 diabetes. Whole-study results and caveats: Over-representation of high TCR-expressing cells was a possible consequence of cDNA sequencing. VDJ junctions from patients with type 1 diabetes contained fewer insertions and more deletions.

This clone was seen a single time. Its target is unknown. Within the sample, other DNA sequences also encode this same CDR3. Averaging roughly 120 mL, one heparinised blood draw was given by each donor. The investigators reverse transcribed all of the isolated RNA, so they sequenced expressed TCRB transcripts. Repertoires were generated with immunoSEQ multiplex PCR, while TCRdb's copy carries only in-frame clones and drops some. Of about 350,000 clones in the sample, roughly a fifth are singletons; the top ten hold approximately 0.043%. Per germline, CDR1 SGHRS and CDR2 YFSETQ. The CDR3 is 13 amino acids. V lost 4 bases, J lost 2 bases, and 9 bases lay in between.

The clonotype was recovered from a young woman in good health. The source material was naive CD4+ T cells from blood. The gene calls are TRBV5-1 and TRBJ1-1; tentative D call: TRBD1 (6 bases). CDR3 amino acids: CASSEQGNTEAFF. In nucleotides, the CDR3 is TGCGCCAGCAGCGAACAGGGAAACACTGAAGCTTTCTTT.